This T cell receptor beta chain was sequenced for a study of blood T cells in healthy people across ages. CDR1 is LNHNV and CDR2 is YYDKDF in the germline V gene (reference sequence). The CDR3 is 16 amino acids. This clonotype was seen a single time. For the second PCR, which ran for roughly 7 to 11 cycles, a sample-barcoded 5' primer and a J-beta primer mix were used. Each cDNA molecule was tagged by a template-switch adaptor that had 12 random nucleotides. MiXCR, run by TCRdb on the 5' RACE reads, gives a single entry per CDR3 protein. Of around 780,000 distinct CDR3 sequences in the sample, 56% were seen once.

Sequenced material: blood. The chain employs TRBV15 and TRBJ2-1, with D hard to call. The better agreement between TRBJ2-7 and the DNA end casts doubt on the J call. This TCR derives from a man aged 35 to 55 in good health. The CDR3 reads CATSRVEFGSYNEQYF. CDR3 bases: TGTGCCACCAGCAGAGTTGAATTCGGCTCCTACAATGAGCAGTACTTC.